This T cell receptor (beta chain) is drawn from a study of shared clonotypes between healthy human individuals. Study-wide results and caveats: The low donor count limited represented genetic and exposure-history diversity. Rarefaction exposed incomplete sorted-subset sequencing despite large depth. Shared clonotypes: approximately 4.5% naive CD4, around 3.5% naive CD8, about 2.4% memory CD4, approximately 0.37% memory CD8.

Turning to this clone: The antigen is not known.

In the authors' workflow: Filtering differed because ImmunoSEQ produced junction-only sequences that carried no quality scores. Some clones are missing from TCRdb's copy, which holds only in-frame ones; the method was immunoSEQ multiplex PCR. V, J and clone size were drawn from that table, and D and trimming were deduced from the DNA. The data show about 990,000 clones, more than 75% seen once. CDR3 length equals 17 residues. Looked up from germline, CDR1 is LNHNV and CDR2 is YYDKDF (reference sequence). With 2 bases clipped from V and 4 bases from J, the junction kept 11 bases outside the gene matches.

The origin of this receptor is a man younger than 30 in good health. Some clones in this sample may be carry-over from other donors' samples. The rearrangement joins TRBV15 to TRBJ2-5, with 9 bases fitting TRBD2. The sample was memory CD4+ T cells from PBMCs. Subset noted: CD45RA-negative fraction. CDR3 sequence: CATSRYPGGAGGETQYF. The CDR3 DNA follows: TGTGCCACCAGCAGATACCCCGGTGGAGCGGGAGGAGAGACCCAGTACTTC.